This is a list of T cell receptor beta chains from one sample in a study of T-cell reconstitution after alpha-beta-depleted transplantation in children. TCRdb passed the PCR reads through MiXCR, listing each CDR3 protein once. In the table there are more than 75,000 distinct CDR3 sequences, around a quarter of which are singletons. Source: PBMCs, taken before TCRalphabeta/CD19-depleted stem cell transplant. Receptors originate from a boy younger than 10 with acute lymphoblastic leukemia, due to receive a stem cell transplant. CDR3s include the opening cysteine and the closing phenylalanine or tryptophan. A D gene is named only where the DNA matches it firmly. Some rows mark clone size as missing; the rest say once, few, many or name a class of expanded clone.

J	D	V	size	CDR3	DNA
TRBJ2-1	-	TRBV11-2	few	CASSLRQNEQFF	TGTGCCAGCAGCTTACGGCAGAATGAGCAGTTCTTC
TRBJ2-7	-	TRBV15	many	CATSRRETGDVYEQYF	TGTGCCACCAGCAGACGGGAGACCGGAGACGTTTACGAGCAGTACTTC
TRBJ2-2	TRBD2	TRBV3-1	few	CASSPLADGAGELFF	TGTGCCAGCAGCCCTCTAGCGGACGGGGCCGGGGAGCTGTTTTTT
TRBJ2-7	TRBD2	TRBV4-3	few	CASSQLISGRAKEQYF	TGCGCCAGCAGCCAACTGATTAGCGGGAGGGCCAAAGAGCAGTACTTC
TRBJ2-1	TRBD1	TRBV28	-	CASSTGTGGWDEQFF	TGTGCCAGCAGTACGGGGACAGGGGGTTGGGATGAGCAGTTCTTC
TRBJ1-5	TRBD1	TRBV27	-	CASSRQGAGGNQPQHF	TGTGCCAGCAGTAGACAGGGGGCAGGAGGCAATCAGCCCCAGCATTTT
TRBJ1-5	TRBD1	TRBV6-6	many	CASSWTGNQPQHF	TGTGCCAGCAGTTGGACAGGGAATCAGCCCCAGCATTTT
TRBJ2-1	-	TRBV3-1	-	CASSQDGADITSEQFF	TGTGCCAGCAGCCAAGATGGGGCGGACATTACGAGTGAGCAGTTCTTC
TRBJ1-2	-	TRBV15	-	CATAERNYGYTF	TGTGCCACCGCCGAGAGGAACTATGGCTACACCTTC
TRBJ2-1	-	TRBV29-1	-	CSVGRGPNEQFF	TGCAGCGTTGGGCGGGGCCCCAATGAGCAGTTCTTC
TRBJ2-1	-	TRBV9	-	CASSKEREEQFF	TGTGCCAGCAGCAAGGAGAGGGAGGAGCAGTTCTTC
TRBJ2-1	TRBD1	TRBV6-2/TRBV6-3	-	CASSFWDRTYNEQFF	TGTGCCAGCAGTTTCTGGGACAGGACCTACAATGAGCAGTTCTTC
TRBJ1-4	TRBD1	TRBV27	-	CASRAGTGYEKLFF	TGTGCCAGCAGGGCCGGGACAGGGTATGAAAAACTGTTTTTT
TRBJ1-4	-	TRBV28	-	CASRTDGERKLFF	TGTGCCAGCAGAACGGACGGGGAGAGAAAACTGTTTTTT
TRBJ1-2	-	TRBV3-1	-	CASSQVQGNYGYTF	TGTGCCAGCAGCCAAGTTCAGGGGAACTATGGCTACACCTTC
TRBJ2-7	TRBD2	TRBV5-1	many	CASRRTSGVHSYEQYF	TGCGCCAGCAGACGGACTAGCGGGGTTCACTCCTACGAGCAGTACTTC
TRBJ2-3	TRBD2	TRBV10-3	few	CAISEGLAATDTQYF	TGTGCCATCAGTGAAGGGCTAGCGGCTACAGATACGCAGTATTTT
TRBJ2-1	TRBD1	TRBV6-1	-	CASSGDRLNNEQFF	TGTGCCAGCAGTGGGGACAGACTTAACAATGAGCAGTTCTTC
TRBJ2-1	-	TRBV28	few	CASSPPGRYNEQFF	TGTGCCAGCAGTCCGCCCGGAAGGTACAATGAGCAGTTCTTC
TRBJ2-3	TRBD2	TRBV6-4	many	CASSDSTSGGADTQYF	TGTGCCAGCAGTGACTCGACTAGCGGAGGGGCAGATACGCAGTATTTT
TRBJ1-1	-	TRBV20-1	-	CSALRQDGFTEAFF	TGCAGTGCCCTCAGACAGGACGGTTTTACTGAAGCTTTCTTT
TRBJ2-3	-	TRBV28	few	CASSLGQADTQYF	TGTGCCAGCAGTTTAGGTCAGGCCGATACGCAGTATTTT
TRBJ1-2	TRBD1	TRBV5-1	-	CASSLGQGVPNGYTF	TGCGCCAGCAGCTTGGGACAGGGAGTGCCGAATGGCTACACCTTC
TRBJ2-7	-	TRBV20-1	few	CSAGLSPSYEQYF	TGCAGTGCTGGCCTGTCGCCCTCCTACGAGCAGTACTTC
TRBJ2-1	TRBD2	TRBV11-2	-	CASSFTSGIGDGQFF	TGTGCCAGCAGCTTTACTAGCGGGATAGGCGATGGGCAGTTCTTC
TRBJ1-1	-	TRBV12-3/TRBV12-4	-	CASSSSTVTEAFF	TGTGCCAGCTCCTCGAGTACCGTTACTGAAGCTTTCTTT